This TCR beta chain was identified during a study of T-cell memory formation after mild COVID-19. Amplification by 5'RACE using constant-segment primers produced TCR alpha and TCR beta cDNA libraries that carried sample barcodes and UMIs. MiXCR, run by TCRdb on the 5' RACE reads, gives a single entry per CDR3 protein. Among 300,000 to 400,000 distinct CDR3 sequences listed, 10% to 15% were seen once. CDR1 and CDR2 from the germline V gene are LNHDA and SQIVND (reference sequence). The CDR3 is 13 residues long. Trimming took off 4 bases at V and 8 bases at J, with 12 bases between the two ends. This clonotype has only a few counts. Its target is unknown. Study results and limitations: Within pre-infection memory, some responding clones were found, suggesting cross-reactive memory joined.

The chain combines TRBV19 with TRBJ2-4; the D is unclear. The sequence derives from a man aged 18 to 29 who had mild COVID-19 (a few samples of this study predate the infection). Cell type and time point are not known. The material sequenced was PBMCs or a T cell subset sorted from them (not recorded which). The CDR3 sequence is CASSNILWDIQYF. CDR3 nucleotides: TGTGCCAGTAGTAATATACTGTGGGACATTCAGTACTTC.